A selection of T cell receptor beta chains follows, all from one sample in a study of blood T cell repertoires in COVID-19. Generated by immunoSEQ multiplex PCR, the TCRdb table keeps only in-frame clones and is missing some. The table has about 170,000 clones, about 83% seen once. Sequencing used peripheral blood. Every receptor here comes from an elderly woman with COVID-19, enrolled during active disease. Each CDR3 is given with its conserved first and last residue. The order of the fields is J gene, D gene, clone size, CDR3 length, V gene, CDR3 protein, CDR3 DNA. A D gene is named only where the DNA matches it firmly. Clone size is given for some rows only: seen once, a few or many times, or a class if the clone is expanded.

j_gene: TRBJ2-5
d_gene: TRBD2
abundance: -
len: 16
v_gene: TRBV3-1/TRBV3-2
CDR3aa: CASSQAWEGYQETQYF
CDR3nt: TGTGCCAGCAGCCAAGCGTGGGAGGGGTACCAAGAGACCCAGTACTTC

j_gene: TRBJ2-7
d_gene: TRBD2
abundance: -
len: 15
v_gene: TRBV18
CDR3aa: CASSSPAGGSYEQYF
CDR3nt: TGTGCCAGCTCATCCCCGGCGGGAGGGTCCTACGAGCAGTACTTC

j_gene: TRBJ1-2
d_gene: -
abundance: -
len: 14
v_gene: TRBV29-1
CDR3aa: CSVVLQGSLYGYTF
CDR3nt: TGCAGCGTTGTTTTGCAGGGGTCCCTCTATGGCTACACCTTC

j_gene: TRBJ2-7
d_gene: -
abundance: -
len: 12
v_gene: TRBV29-1
CDR3aa: CSVDRGGNEQYF
CDR3nt: TGCAGCGTTGACAGGGGTGGTAACGAGCAGTACTTC

j_gene: TRBJ2-2
d_gene: -
abundance: -
len: 14
v_gene: TRBV29-1
CDR3aa: CSAQRGGLGGELFF
CDR3nt: TGCAGCGCGCAACGCGGGGGCTTGGGCGGGGAGCTGTTTTTT

j_gene: TRBJ2-6
d_gene: TRBD1
abundance: -
len: 17
v_gene: TRBV18
CDR3aa: CASSPEQGRFGANVLTF
CDR3nt: TGTGCCAGCTCACCGGAACAGGGGCGCTTTGGGGCCAACGTCCTGACTTTC

j_gene: TRBJ1-6
d_gene: -
abundance: many
len: 14
v_gene: TRBV7-2
CDR3aa: CASSLGDTHSPLHF
CDR3nt: TGTGCCAGCAGTTTAGGGGACACCCATTCACCCCTCCACTTT

j_gene: TRBJ1-1
d_gene: -
abundance: once
len: 11
v_gene: TRBV6-5
CDR3aa: CASSRNTEAFF
CDR3nt: TGTGCCAGCAGCAGGAACACTGAAGCTTTCTTT

j_gene: TRBJ2-7
d_gene: -
abundance: -
len: 17
v_gene: TRBV7-9
CDR3aa: CASSLAILITLSYEQYF
CDR3nt: TGTGCCAGCAGCTTAGCAATCCTAATAACCCTGTCCTACGAGCAGTACTTC

j_gene: TRBJ2-1
d_gene: TRBD1
abundance: -
len: 12
v_gene: TRBV3-1/TRBV3-2
CDR3aa: CASSPDRGWQFF
CDR3nt: TGTGCCAGCAGCCCGGACAGGGGGTGGCAGTTCTTC

j_gene: TRBJ2-7
d_gene: TRBD2
abundance: few
len: 15
v_gene: TRBV5-4
CDR3aa: CASSPSGTVPYEQYF
CDR3nt: TGTGCCAGCAGCCCTAGCGGGACCGTTCCCTACGAGCAGTACTTC

j_gene: TRBJ2-7
d_gene: TRBD1
abundance: -
len: 14
v_gene: TRBV18
CDR3aa: CASNRDSVSYEQYF
CDR3nt: TGTGCCAGCAACCGGGACAGCGTCTCCTACGAGCAGTACTTC

j_gene: TRBJ2-3
d_gene: TRBD1
abundance: -
len: 12
v_gene: TRBV2
CDR3aa: CAGQGGADTQYF
CDR3nt: TGTGCCGGACAGGGGGGCGCAGATACGCAGTATTTT

j_gene: TRBJ2-3
d_gene: -
abundance: -
len: 16
v_gene: TRBV5-4
CDR3aa: CASSSKQLASTDTQYF
CDR3nt: TGTGCCAGCAGCTCCAAACAACTAGCCAGCACAGATACGCAGTATTTT

j_gene: TRBJ1-4
d_gene: TRBD1
abundance: few
len: 14
v_gene: TRBV29-1
CDR3aa: CSVETGGGNEKLFF
CDR3nt: TGCAGCGTTGAAACAGGGGGGGGCAATGAAAAACTGTTTTTT

j_gene: TRBJ1-1
d_gene: -
abundance: -
len: 14
v_gene: TRBV11-2
CDR3aa: CASSLFVAVTEAFF
CDR3nt: TGTGCCAGCAGCTTATTCGTGGCAGTGACTGAAGCTTTCTTT

j_gene: TRBJ2-7
d_gene: -
abundance: once
len: 13
v_gene: TRBV27
CDR3aa: CASSPTETYEQYF
CDR3nt: TGTGCCAGCAGTCCTACAGAAACCTACGAGCAGTACTTC

j_gene: TRBJ1-6
d_gene: -
abundance: -
len: 13
v_gene: TRBV19
CDR3aa: CASVQGSNSPLHF
CDR3nt: TGTGCCAGTGTACAGGGATCGAATTCACCCCTCCACTTT

j_gene: TRBJ2-2
d_gene: TRBD1
abundance: -
len: 16
v_gene: TRBV24-1
CDR3aa: CATSDLSTGGSGELFF
CDR3nt: TGTGCCACCAGTGATTTGTCGACAGGGGGCAGCGGGGAGCTGTTTTTT

j_gene: TRBJ2-7
d_gene: TRBD1
abundance: -
len: 14
v_gene: TRBV18
CDR3aa: CASSPGTGDLEQYF
CDR3nt: TGTGCCAGCTCACCAGGGACAGGGGATCTCGAGCAGTACTTC

j_gene: TRBJ2-7
d_gene: -
abundance: -
len: 14
v_gene: TRBV5-1
CDR3aa: CASSLAGGSYEQYF
CDR3nt: TGCGCCAGCAGCTTGGCAGGAGGATCCTACGAGCAGTACTTC

j_gene: TRBJ2-7
d_gene: TRBD1
abundance: -
len: 15
v_gene: TRBV29-1
CDR3aa: CSVEDTGQGYYEQYF
CDR3nt: TGCAGCGTTGAAGATACGGGACAGGGGTACTACGAGCAGTACTTC

j_gene: TRBJ2-2
d_gene: TRBD2
abundance: -
len: 15
v_gene: TRBV5-1
CDR3aa: CASSRVAGDTGELFF
CDR3nt: TGCGCCAGCAGCCGGGTGGCGGGAGACACCGGGGAGCTGTTTTTT

j_gene: TRBJ2-2
d_gene: TRBD2
abundance: -
len: 14
v_gene: TRBV29-1
CDR3aa: CSVGGSGRSGELFF
CDR3nt: TGCAGCGTTGGAGGTAGCGGGAGATCCGGGGAGCTGTTTTTT

j_gene: TRBJ2-1
d_gene: -
abundance: -
len: 14
v_gene: TRBV19
CDR3aa: CASSKAATYNEQFF
CDR3nt: TGTGCCAGTAGTAAGGCAGCGACCTACAATGAGCAGTTCTTC

j_gene: TRBJ2-1
d_gene: TRBD2
abundance: -
len: 16
v_gene: TRBV23-1
CDR3aa: CASSQLTSGGGNEQFF
CDR3nt: TGCGCCAGCAGTCAGCTGACTAGCGGGGGTGGCAATGAGCAGTTCTTC

j_gene: TRBJ1-2
d_gene: TRBD1
abundance: -
len: 13
v_gene: TRBV2
CDR3aa: CASSPGQRYGYTF
CDR3nt: TGTGCCAGCAGCCCGGGACAGAGATATGGCTACACCTTC

j_gene: TRBJ2-5
d_gene: -
abundance: -
len: 13
v_gene: TRBV12-3/TRBV12-4
CDR3aa: CASSFGRPETQYF
CDR3nt: TGTGCCAGCAGTTTTGGCAGGCCGGAGACCCAGTACTTC

j_gene: TRBJ2-7
d_gene: TRBD1
abundance: few
len: 15
v_gene: TRBV7-9
CDR3aa: CASSRLGDRVHEQYF
CDR3nt: TGTGCCAGCAGCCGCCTGGGGGACAGGGTCCACGAGCAGTACTTC

j_gene: TRBJ2-3
d_gene: TRBD2
abundance: -
len: 15
v_gene: TRBV18
CDR3aa: CASSPPAGGRDTQYF
CDR3nt: TGTGCCAGCTCACCCCCGGCGGGAGGAAGAGATACGCAGTATTTT

j_gene: TRBJ1-5
d_gene: -
abundance: -
len: 15
v_gene: TRBV18
CDR3aa: CASSPLGGGNQPQHF
CDR3nt: TGTGCCAGCTCACCATTAGGGGGTGGCAATCAGCCCCAGCATTTT

j_gene: TRBJ2-5
d_gene: TRBD1
abundance: once
len: 16
v_gene: TRBV4-2
CDR3aa: CASSHAPDRARETQYF
CDR3nt: TGTGCCAGCAGCCACGCCCCAGACAGGGCGCGGGAGACCCAGTACTTC

j_gene: TRBJ2-7
d_gene: -
abundance: -
len: 13
v_gene: TRBV7-3
CDR3aa: CASRLPGPYEQYF
CDR3nt: TGTGCCAGCAGACTACCAGGGCCCTACGAGCAGTACTTC

j_gene: TRBJ2-5
d_gene: TRBD1
abundance: -
len: 14
v_gene: TRBV5-8
CDR3aa: CASRERTGKETQYF
CDR3nt: TGTGCCAGCAGGGAAAGGACAGGGAAAGAGACCCAGTACTTC

j_gene: TRBJ2-5
d_gene: -
abundance: -
len: 15
v_gene: TRBV5-1
CDR3aa: CASSLAGSGQETQYF
CDR3nt: TGCGCCAGCAGCTTGGCGGGGAGCGGGCAAGAGACCCAGTACTTC

j_gene: TRBJ2-3
d_gene: -
abundance: -
len: 17
v_gene: TRBV7-2
CDR3aa: CASSLALSSANTDTQYF
CDR3nt: TGTGCCAGCAGCTTAGCCCTGAGTAGCGCCAACACAGATACGCAGTATTTT

j_gene: TRBJ2-1
d_gene: -
abundance: -
len: 16
v_gene: TRBV10-2
CDR3aa: CASSPGTGTAHGEQFF
CDR3nt: TGCGCCAGCAGCCCGGGTACGGGGACTGCCCACGGTGAGCAGTTCTTC

j_gene: TRBJ2-7
d_gene: -
abundance: -
len: 12
v_gene: TRBV5-8
CDR3aa: CATDGVSYEQYF
CDR3nt: TGTGCCACCGATGGAGTTTCCTACGAGCAGTACTTC

j_gene: TRBJ1-5
d_gene: TRBD1
abundance: -
len: 19
v_gene: TRBV3-1/TRBV3-2
CDR3aa: CASSLVRTGDRDSNQPQHF
CDR3nt: TGTGCCAGCAGCCTAGTCCGGACAGGGGACCGTGATAGCAATCAGCCCCAGCATTTT

j_gene: TRBJ2-2
d_gene: -
abundance: -
len: 13
v_gene: TRBV30
CDR3aa: CAWRLAPTGELFF
CDR3nt: TGTGCCTGGAGATTGGCCCCCACCGGGGAGCTGTTTTTT

j_gene: TRBJ1-1
d_gene: -
abundance: -
len: 16
v_gene: TRBV18
CDR3aa: CASSPPGAGRNTEAFF
CDR3nt: TGTGCCAGCTCACCGCCAGGGGCAGGGAGGAACACTGAAGCTTTCTTT

j_gene: TRBJ1-6
d_gene: -
abundance: -
len: 14
v_gene: TRBV5-1
CDR3aa: CASSLQGSDSPLHF
CDR3nt: TGCGCCAGCAGCTTGCAGGGTTCGGATTCACCCCTCCACTTT

j_gene: TRBJ1-2
d_gene: TRBD1
abundance: -
len: 14
v_gene: TRBV3-1/TRBV3-2
CDR3aa: CASSPDRGNYGYTF
CDR3nt: TGTGCCAGCAGCCCGGACAGGGGTAACTATGGCTACACCTTC

j_gene: TRBJ2-2
d_gene: -
abundance: -
len: 15
v_gene: TRBV7-2
CDR3aa: CASSSLGLYTGELFF
CDR3nt: TGTGCCAGCAGCTCACTTGGGCTCTACACCGGGGAGCTGTTTTTT

j_gene: TRBJ1-3
d_gene: -
abundance: -
len: 17
v_gene: TRBV19
CDR3aa: CASSLLGSAVPGNTIYF
CDR3nt: TGTGCCAGTAGTCTGCTCGGGTCAGCCGTTCCCGGAAACACCATATATTTT

j_gene: TRBJ2-3
d_gene: -
abundance: -
len: 15
v_gene: TRBV4-2
CDR3aa: CASSLYLQAGDTQYF
CDR3nt: TGTGCCAGCAGCCTTTACTTGCAGGCGGGGGATACGCAGTATTTT

j_gene: TRBJ1-6
d_gene: TRBD1
abundance: -
len: 17
v_gene: TRBV28
CDR3aa: CASSLSTGGTSDSPLHF
CDR3nt: TGTGCCAGCAGTTTGTCCACAGGGGGTACGTCTGATTCACCCCTCCACTTT

j_gene: TRBJ1-6
d_gene: -
abundance: -
len: 14
v_gene: TRBV2
CDR3aa: CASRYREGNSPLHF
CDR3nt: TGTGCCAGCAGGTACAGGGAGGGAAATTCACCCCTCCACTTT

j_gene: TRBJ1-1
d_gene: TRBD1
abundance: -
len: 15
v_gene: TRBV6-5
CDR3aa: CASRRDSTEGTEAFF
CDR3nt: TGTGCCAGCAGGAGGGACAGTACCGAGGGGACTGAAGCTTTCTTT

j_gene: TRBJ2-5
d_gene: -
abundance: few
len: 13
v_gene: TRBV7-6
CDR3aa: CASSLGQLETQYF
CDR3nt: TGTGCCAGCAGCTTAGGTCAACTTGAGACCCAGTACTTC

j_gene: TRBJ2-7
d_gene: -
abundance: -
len: 13
v_gene: TRBV2
CDR3aa: CASGLQGPYEQYF
CDR3nt: TGTGCCAGCGGGCTCCAGGGCCCCTACGAGCAGTACTTC

j_gene: TRBJ2-7
d_gene: TRBD1
abundance: once
len: 14
v_gene: TRBV25-1
CDR3aa: CASAVDRGSYEQYF
CDR3nt: TGTGCCAGCGCCGTTGACAGGGGATCCTACGAGCAGTACTTC

j_gene: TRBJ2-2
d_gene: TRBD1
abundance: -
len: 15
v_gene: TRBV3-1/TRBV3-2
CDR3aa: CASSQGQGDTGELFF
CDR3nt: TGTGCCAGCAGCCAAGGGCAGGGGGACACCGGGGAGCTGTTTTTT